What follows is one T cell receptor (beta chain) and its context. The antigen is undetermined. This record comes from a study of blood T cells in healthy people across ages. The V end lost 3 bases, the J end lost 10 bases, and 14 bases lay between the germline ends. Germline V CDR1 and CDR2: SGHRS, YFSETQ. There are 13 residues in the CDR3. Primed by a sample-barcoded 5' primer and a J-beta primer mix, a second PCR proceeded for about 7 to 11 cycles. All cDNA molecules were each tagged by a template-switch adaptor with 12 random nucleotides. TCRdb passed the 5' RACE reads through MiXCR, listing each CDR3 protein once. The data show roughly 1,500,000 distinct CDR3 sequences, around 35% seen once. General observations from the study: Age brought a roughly linear fall in TCR beta diversity measured per million T cells.

Peripheral blood from each donor was collected in a volume of roughly 9.2 milliliters. Each sample yielded at least 6 million isolated PBMCs. Sample: blood. This rearrangement joins TRBV5-1 to TRBJ2-1; possible D gene TRBD1, 6 bases. The clonotype comes from a woman in her 30s in good health. CDR3 sequence reads: CASSSGHFYEQFF. The CDR3 nucleotides read TGCGCCAGCAGCTCGGGACACTTTTACGAGCAGTTCTTC.